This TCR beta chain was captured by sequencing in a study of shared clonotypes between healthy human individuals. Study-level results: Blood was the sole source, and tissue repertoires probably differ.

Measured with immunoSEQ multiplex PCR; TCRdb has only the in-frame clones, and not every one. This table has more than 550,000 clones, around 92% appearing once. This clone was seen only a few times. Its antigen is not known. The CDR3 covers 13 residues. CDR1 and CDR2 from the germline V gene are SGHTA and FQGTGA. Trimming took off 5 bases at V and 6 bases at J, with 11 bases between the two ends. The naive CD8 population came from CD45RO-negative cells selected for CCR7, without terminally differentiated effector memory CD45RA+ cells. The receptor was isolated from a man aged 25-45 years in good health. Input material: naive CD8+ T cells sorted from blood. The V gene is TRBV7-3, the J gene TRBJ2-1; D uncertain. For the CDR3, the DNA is TGTGCCAGCAGCCTCCTTGACGGCAATGAGCAGTTCTTC. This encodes CASSLLDGNEQFF.